This T cell receptor beta chain derives from a study of spatial heterogeneity in lung cancer. At the level of the study: Samples came from 72 TRACERx patients with untreated early-stage lung cancer. In cases with available follow-up PBMC samples, these were sequenced at a median of approximately 2 years after resection.

TCRdb redid the calling of the 5' RACE reads with MiXCR, one entry per CDR3 protein. Of fewer than 50,000 distinct CDR3 sequences listed, about 10% are singletons. This clonotype was observed many times. The time point denotes: blood at routine non-recurrence follow-up after resection. Material for sequencing was whole RNA from tumor, nontumor lung or frozen PBMC, left unsorted. The source was PBMCs, collected at follow-up. The receptor was derived from a female donor with early-stage non-small cell lung cancer.

CDR3 amino acids: CASRDSYGYTF. DNA for the CDR3: TGTGCCAGCAGAGACAGCTATGGCTACACCTTC. The V and J genes are TRBV28 and TRBJ1-2; TRBD1 is a possible D gene (5 bases). CDR1 is MDHEN and CDR2 is SYDVKM in the germline V gene. The CDR3 has 11 amino acids. The V end lost 6 bases, the J end lost 4 bases, and 6 bases lay between the germline ends.